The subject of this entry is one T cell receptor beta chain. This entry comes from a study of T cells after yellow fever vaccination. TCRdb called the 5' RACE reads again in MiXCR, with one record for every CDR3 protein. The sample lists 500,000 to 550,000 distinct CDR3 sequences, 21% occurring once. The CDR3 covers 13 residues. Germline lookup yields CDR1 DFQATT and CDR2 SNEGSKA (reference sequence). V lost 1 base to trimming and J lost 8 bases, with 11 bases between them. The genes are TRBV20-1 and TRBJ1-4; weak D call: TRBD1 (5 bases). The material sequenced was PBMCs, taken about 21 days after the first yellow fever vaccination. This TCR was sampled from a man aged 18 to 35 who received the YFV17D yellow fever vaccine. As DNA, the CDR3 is TGCAGTGCTAGAGGTGAAAGGGGAGAAAAACTGTTTTTT. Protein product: CSARGERGEKLFF.